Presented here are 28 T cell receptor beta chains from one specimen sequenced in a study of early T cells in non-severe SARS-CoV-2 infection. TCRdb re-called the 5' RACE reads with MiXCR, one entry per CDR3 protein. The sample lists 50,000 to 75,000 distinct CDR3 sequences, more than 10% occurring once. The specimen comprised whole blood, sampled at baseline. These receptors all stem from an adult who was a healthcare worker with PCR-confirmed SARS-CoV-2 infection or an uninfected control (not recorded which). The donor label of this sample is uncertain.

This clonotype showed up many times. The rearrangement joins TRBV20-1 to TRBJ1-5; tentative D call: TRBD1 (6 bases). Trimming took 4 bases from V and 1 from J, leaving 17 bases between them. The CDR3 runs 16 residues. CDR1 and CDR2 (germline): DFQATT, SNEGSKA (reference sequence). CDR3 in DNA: TGCAGTGCTATAAAAAACGACAGGCGCAGCAATCAGCCCCAGCATTTT. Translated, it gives CSAIKNDRRSNQPQHF.

The CDR3 nucleotides are TGTGCCTGGAGTAGCGCCGGGACAGTTAGCAATCAGCCCCAGCATTTT. This translates into CAWSSAGTVSNQPQHF. This chain links TRBV30 with TRBJ1-5, with 7 bases identical to TRBD1. Germline trimming cut 2 bases from V and 0 bases from J; bases unmatched to any gene: 7. CDR3 size: 16 residues. The V gene's germline CDR1 is GTSNPN and CDR2 SVGIG (reference sequence).

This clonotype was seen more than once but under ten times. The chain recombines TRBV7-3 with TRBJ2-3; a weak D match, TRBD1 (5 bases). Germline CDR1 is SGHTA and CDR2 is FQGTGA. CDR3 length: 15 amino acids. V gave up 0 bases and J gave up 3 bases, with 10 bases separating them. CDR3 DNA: TGTGCCAGCAGCTTAACAGGGGCCAAAACAGATACGCAGTATTTT. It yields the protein CASSLTGAKTDTQYF.

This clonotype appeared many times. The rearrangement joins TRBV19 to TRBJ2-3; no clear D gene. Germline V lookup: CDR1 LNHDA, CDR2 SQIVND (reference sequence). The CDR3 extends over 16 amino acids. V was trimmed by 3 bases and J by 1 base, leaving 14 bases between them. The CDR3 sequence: CASSIPLTTGTDTQYF. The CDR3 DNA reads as TGTGCCAGTAGTATCCCGTTGACCACCGGCACAGATACGCAGTATTTT.

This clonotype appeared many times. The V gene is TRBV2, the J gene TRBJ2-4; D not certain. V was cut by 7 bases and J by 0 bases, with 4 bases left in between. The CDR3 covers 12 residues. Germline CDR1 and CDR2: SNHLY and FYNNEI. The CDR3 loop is CASTLAKNIQYF. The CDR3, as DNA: TGTGCCAGCACTCTAGCCAAAAACATTCAGTACTTC.

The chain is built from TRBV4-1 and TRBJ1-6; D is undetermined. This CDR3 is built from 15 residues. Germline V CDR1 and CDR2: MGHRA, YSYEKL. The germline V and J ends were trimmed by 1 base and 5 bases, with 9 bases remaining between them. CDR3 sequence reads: CASSQVGRDNSPLHF. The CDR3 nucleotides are TGCGCCAGCAGCCAAGTCGGCAGAGATAATTCACCCCTCCACTTT.

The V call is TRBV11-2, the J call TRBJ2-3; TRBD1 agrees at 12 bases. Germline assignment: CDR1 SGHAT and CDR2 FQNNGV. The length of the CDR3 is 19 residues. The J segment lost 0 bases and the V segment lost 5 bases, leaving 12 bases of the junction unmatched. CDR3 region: CASSRLAGTGGTSTDTQYF. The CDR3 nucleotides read TGTGCCAGCAGCCGCCTCGCCGGGACAGGGGGCACTAGCACAGATACGCAGTATTTT. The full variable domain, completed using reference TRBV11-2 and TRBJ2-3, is EAGVAQSPRYKIIEKRQSVAFWCNPISGHATLYWYQQILGQGPKLLIQFQNNGVVDDSQLPKDRFSAERLKGVDSTLKIQPAKLEDSAVYLCASSRLAGTGGTSTDTQYFGPGTRLTVL.

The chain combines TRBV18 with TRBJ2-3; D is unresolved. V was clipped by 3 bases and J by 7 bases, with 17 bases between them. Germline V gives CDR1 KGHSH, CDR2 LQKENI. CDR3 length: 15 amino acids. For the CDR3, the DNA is TGTGCCAGCTCACCGGGATTGGAACTTACCAATACGCAGTATTTT. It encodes CASSPGLELTNTQYF.

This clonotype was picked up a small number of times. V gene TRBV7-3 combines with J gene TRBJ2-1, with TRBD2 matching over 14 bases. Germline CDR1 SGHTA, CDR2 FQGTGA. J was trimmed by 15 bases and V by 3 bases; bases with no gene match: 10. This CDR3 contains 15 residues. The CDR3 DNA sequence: TGTGCCAGCAGCTTCGGGACTAGCGGGGGACGTGATTTGTTCTTC. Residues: CASSFGTSGGRDLFF.

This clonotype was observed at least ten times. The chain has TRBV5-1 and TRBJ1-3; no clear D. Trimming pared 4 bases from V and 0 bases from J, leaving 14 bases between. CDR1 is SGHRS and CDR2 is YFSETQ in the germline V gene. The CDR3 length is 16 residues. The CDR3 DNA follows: TGCGCCAGCAGCCTCCAAGCCCTGGGCTCTGGAAACACCATATATTTT. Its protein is CASSLQALGSGNTIYF.

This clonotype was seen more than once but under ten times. As DNA, the CDR3 is TGTGCCAGCAGTCCAGGGGGAGAGACCCAGTACTTC. Protein sequence: CASSPGGETQYF. The chain carries TRBV12-3 or TRBV12-4 and TRBJ2-5; 7 positions match TRBD1. This CDR3 is 12 amino acids long. The J segment lost 4 bases and the V segment lost 5 bases, leaving 1 base of the junction unmatched.

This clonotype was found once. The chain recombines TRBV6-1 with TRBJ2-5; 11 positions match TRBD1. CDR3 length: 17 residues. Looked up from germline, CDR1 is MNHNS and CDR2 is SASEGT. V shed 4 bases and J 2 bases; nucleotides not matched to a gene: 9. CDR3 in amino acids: CASSAGQGARTQETQYF. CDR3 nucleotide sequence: TGTGCCAGCAGTGCAGGACAGGGGGCGCGGACACAAGAGACCCAGTACTTC.

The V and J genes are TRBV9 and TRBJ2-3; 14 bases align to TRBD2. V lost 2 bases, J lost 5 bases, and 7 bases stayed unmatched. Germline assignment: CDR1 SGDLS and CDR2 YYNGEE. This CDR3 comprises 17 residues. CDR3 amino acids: CASSVGLGTSGGDTQYF. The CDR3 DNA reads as TGTGCCAGCAGCGTTGGACTTGGGACTAGCGGGGGAGATACGCAGTATTTT.

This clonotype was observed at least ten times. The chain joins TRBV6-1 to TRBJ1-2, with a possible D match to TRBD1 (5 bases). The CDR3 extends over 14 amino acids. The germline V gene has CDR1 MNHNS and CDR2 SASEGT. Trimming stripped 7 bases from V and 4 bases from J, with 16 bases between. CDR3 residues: CASIFRGSIYGYTF. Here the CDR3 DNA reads TGTGCCAGCATCTTTAGGGGTAGTATCTATGGCTACACCTTC.

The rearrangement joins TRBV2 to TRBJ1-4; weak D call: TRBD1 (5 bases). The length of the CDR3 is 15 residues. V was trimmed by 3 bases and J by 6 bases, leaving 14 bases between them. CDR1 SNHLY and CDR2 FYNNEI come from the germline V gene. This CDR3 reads CASSDPGVGDEKLFF. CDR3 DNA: TGTGCCAGCAGTGATCCCGGGGTAGGGGATGAAAAACTGTTTTTT.

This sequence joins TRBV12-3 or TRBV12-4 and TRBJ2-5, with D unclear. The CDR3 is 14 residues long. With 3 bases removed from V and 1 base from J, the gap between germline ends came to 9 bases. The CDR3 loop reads CASSFDLGQETQYF. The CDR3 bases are TGTGCCAGCAGTTTTGACTTAGGCCAAGAGACCCAGTACTTC.

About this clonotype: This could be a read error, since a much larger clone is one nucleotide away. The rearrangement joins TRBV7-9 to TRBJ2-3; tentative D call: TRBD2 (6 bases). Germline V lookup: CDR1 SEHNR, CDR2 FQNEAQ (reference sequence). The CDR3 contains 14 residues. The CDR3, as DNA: TGTGCCAGCAGCTTCGCTAGCGACACAGATACGCAGAATTTT. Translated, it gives CASSFASDTDTQNF.

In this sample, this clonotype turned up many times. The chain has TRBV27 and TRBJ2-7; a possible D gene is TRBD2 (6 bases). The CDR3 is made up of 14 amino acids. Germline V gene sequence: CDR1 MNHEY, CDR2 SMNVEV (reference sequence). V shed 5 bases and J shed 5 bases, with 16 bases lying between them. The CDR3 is CASSPRDPTDEQYV. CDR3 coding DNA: TGTGCCAGCAGTCCGCGGGACCCTACGGACGAGCAGTACGTC.

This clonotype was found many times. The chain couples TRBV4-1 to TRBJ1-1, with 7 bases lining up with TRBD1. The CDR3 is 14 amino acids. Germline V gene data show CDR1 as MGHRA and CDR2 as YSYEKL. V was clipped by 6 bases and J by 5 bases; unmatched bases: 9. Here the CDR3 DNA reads TGCGCCAGCAGGGGACAGTTAAGGGGGACTGAAGCTTTCTTT. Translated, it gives CASRGQLRGTEAFF.

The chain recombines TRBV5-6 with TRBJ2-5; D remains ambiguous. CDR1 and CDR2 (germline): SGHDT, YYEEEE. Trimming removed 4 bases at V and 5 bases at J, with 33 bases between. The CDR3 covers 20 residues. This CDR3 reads CASSSRRAAMSYILVETQYF. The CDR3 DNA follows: TGTGCCAGCAGCAGTCGTCGGGCAGCCATGTCGTACATTCTCGTTGAGACCCAGTACTTC.

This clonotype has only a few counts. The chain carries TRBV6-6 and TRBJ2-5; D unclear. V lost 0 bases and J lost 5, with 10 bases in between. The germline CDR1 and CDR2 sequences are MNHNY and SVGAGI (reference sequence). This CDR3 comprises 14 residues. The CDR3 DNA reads TGTGCCAGCAGTTACTCGAGGTTGTCGGAGACCCAGTACTTC. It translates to CASSYSRLSETQYF.

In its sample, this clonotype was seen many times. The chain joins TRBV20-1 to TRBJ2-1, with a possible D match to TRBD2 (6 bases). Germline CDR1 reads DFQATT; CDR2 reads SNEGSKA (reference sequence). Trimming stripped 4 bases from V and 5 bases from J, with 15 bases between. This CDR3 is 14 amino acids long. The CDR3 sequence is CSATQSRGNNEQFF. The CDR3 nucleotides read TGCAGTGCTACCCAGTCGCGGGGAAACAATGAGCAGTTCTTC.

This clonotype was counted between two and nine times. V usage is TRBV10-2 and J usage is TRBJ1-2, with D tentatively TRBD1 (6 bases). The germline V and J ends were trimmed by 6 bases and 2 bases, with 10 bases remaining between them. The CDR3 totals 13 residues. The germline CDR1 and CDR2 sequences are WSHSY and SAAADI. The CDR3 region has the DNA TGCGCCAGCAGAAGAGGACAGAACTATGGCTACACCTTC. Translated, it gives CASRRGQNYGYTF.

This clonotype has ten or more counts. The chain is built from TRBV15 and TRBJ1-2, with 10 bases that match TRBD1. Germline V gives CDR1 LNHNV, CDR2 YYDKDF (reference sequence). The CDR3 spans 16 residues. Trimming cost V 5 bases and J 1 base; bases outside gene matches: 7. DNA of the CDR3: TGTGCCACCAGCCGGGGACAGGGGCGAGGTAACTATGGCTACACCTTC. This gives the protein CATSRGQGRGNYGYTF.

The CDR3 spells CSVEAPTNYGYTF. CDR3 in DNA: TGCAGCGTTGAAGCGCCAACTAACTATGGCTACACCTTC. The chain is built from TRBV29-1 and TRBJ1-2; no reliable D call. The V gene lost 1 base and the J gene lost 0 bases, with 6 bases spanning the gap. Germline V gene lookup returns CDR1 SQVTM and CDR2 ANQGSEA. The CDR3 spans 13 residues.

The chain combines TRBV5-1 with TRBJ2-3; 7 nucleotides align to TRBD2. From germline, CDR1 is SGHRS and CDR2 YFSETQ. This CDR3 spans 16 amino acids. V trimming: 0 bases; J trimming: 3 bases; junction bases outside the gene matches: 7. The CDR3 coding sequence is TGCGCCAGCAGCTTGGCACTAGCGCTTGGGACAGATACGCAGTATTTT. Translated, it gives CASSLALALGTDTQYF. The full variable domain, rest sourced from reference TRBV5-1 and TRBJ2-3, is KAGVTQTPRYLIKTRGQQVTLSCSPISGHRSVSWYQQTPGQGLQFLFEYFSETQRNKGNFPGRFSGRQFSNSRSEMNVSTLELGDSALYLCASSLALALGTDTQYFGPGTRLTVL.

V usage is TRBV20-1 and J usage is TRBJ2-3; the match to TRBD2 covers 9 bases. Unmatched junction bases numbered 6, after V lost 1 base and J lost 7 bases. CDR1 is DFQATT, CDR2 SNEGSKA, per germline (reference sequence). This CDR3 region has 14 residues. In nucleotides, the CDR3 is TGCAGTGCTAGAGCTTTGCGGGGGGGGTATACGCAGTATTTT. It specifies CSARALRGGYTQYF.

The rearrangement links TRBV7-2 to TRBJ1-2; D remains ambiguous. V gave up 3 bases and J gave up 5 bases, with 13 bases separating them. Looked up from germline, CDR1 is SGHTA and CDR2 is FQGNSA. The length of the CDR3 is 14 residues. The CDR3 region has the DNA TGTGCCAGCAGCTTCACGGCGAAGACGTATGGCTACACCTTC. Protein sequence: CASSFTAKTYGYTF.